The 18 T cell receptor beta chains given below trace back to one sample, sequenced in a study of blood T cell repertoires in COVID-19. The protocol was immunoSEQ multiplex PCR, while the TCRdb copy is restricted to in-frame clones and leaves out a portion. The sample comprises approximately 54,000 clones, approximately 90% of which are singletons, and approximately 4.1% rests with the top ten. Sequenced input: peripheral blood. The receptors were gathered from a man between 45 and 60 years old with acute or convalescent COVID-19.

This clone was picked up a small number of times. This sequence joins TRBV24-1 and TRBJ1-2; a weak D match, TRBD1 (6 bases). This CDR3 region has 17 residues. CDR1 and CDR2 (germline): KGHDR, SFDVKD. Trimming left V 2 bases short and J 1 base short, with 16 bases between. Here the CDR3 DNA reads TGTGCCACCAGTGATTCACCTCAGGGGACCTTTAACTATGGCTACACCTTC. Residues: CATSDSPQGTFNYGYTF.

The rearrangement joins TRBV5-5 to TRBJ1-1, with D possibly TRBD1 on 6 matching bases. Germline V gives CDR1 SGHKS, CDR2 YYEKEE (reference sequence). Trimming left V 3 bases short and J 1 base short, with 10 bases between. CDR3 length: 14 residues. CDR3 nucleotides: TGTGCCAGCAGCTCCCGGACAGAGAACACTGAAGCTTTCTTT. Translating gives CASSSRTENTEAFF.

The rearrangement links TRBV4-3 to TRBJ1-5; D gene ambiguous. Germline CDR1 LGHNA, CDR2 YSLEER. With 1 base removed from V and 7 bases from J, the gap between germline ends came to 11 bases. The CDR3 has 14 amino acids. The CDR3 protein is CASSQAVGSQPQHF. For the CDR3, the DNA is TGCGCCAGCAGCCAAGCAGTGGGCAGCCAGCCCCAGCATTTT.

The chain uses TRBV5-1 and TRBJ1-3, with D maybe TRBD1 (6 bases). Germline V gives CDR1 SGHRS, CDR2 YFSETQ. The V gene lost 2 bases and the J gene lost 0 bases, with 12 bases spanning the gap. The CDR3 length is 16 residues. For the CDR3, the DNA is TGCGCCAGCAGCTTTGCAGGGACAAGCTCTGGAAACACCATATATTTT. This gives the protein CASSFAGTSSGNTIYF.

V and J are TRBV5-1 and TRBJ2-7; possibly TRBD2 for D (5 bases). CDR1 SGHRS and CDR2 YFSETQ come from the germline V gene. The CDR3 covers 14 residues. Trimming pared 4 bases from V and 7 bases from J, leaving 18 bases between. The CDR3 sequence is CASSPQPGVGEQYF. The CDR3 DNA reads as TGCGCCAGCAGCCCCCAACCCGGGGTCGGTGAGCAGTACTTC.

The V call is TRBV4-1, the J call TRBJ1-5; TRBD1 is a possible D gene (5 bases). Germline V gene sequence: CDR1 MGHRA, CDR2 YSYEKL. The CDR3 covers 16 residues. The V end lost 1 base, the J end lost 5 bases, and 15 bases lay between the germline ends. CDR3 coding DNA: TGCGCCAGCAGCCAAGTACCAGGGTTTTTGGATCAGCCCCAGCATTTT. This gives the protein CASSQVPGFLDQPQHF.

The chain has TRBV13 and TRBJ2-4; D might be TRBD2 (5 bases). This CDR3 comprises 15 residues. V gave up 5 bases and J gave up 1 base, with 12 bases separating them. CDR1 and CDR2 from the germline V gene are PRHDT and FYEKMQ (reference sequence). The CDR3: CASSHLAGAKNIQYF. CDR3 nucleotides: TGTGCCAGCAGCCACCTAGCTGGGGCCAAAAACATTCAGTACTTC.

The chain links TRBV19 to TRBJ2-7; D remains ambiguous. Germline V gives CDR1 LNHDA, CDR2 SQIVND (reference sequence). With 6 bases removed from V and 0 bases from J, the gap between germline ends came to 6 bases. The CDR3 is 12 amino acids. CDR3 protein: CASRAASYEQYF. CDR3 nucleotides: TGTGCCAGTAGGGCCGCCTCCTACGAGCAGTACTTC.

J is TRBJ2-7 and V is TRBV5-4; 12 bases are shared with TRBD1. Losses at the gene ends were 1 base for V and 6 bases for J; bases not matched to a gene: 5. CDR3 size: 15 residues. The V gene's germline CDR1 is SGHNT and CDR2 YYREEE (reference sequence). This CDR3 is CASSLLGQGAIEQYF. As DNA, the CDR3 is TGTGCCAGCAGCTTGTTGGGACAGGGGGCGATCGAGCAGTACTTC.

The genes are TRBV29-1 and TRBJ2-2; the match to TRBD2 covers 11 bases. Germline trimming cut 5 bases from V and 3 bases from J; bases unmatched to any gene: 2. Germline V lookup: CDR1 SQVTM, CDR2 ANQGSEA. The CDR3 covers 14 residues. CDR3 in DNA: TGCAGCGTTAAACTAGCGGGAGACACCGGGGAGCTGTTTTTT. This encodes CSVKLAGDTGELFF.

The CDR3 sequence: CASGMGQGTYEQYF. CDR3 nucleotides: TGTGCTAGTGGGATGGGGCAGGGGACCTACGAGCAGTACTTC. The J gene is TRBJ2-7, the V gene TRBV12-5; perhaps TRBD1 as D (6 bases). This CDR3 comprises 14 residues. Germline CDR1 is LGHNT and CDR2 is FRNRAP. V was pared by 6 bases and J by 2 bases, with 14 bases between.

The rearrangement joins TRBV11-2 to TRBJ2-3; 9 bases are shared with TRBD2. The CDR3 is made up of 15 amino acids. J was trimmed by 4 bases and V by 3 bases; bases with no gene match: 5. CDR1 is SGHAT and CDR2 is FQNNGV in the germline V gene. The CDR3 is CASSFSAGGPDTQYF. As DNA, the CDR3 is TGTGCCAGCAGCTTCTCAGCGGGAGGACCAGATACGCAGTATTTT.

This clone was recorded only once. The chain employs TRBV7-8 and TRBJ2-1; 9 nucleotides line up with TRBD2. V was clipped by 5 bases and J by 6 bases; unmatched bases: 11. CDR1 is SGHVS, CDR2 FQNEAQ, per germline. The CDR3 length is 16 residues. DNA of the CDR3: TGTGCCAGCAGCCCATGGGATAGCGGGAGAGGCAATGAGCAGTTCTTC. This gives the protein CASSPWDSGRGNEQFF.

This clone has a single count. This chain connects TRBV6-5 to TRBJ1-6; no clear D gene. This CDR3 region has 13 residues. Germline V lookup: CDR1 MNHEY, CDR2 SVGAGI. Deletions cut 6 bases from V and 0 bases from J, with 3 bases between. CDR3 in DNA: TGTGCCAGCAGGCGCTCCTATAATTCACCCCTCCACTTT. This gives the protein CASRRSYNSPLHF.

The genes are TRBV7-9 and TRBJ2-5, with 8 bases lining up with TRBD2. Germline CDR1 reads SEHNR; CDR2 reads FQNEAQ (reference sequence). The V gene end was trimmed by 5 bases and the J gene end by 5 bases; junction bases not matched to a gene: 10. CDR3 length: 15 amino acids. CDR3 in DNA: TGTGCCAGCAGCCCACCCGGACGGGGGGGGGAGACCCAGTACTTC. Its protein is CASSPPGRGGETQYF. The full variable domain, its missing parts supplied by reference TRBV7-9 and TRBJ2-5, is DTGVSQNPRHKITKRGQNVTFRCDPISEHNRLYWYRQTLGQGPEFLTYFQNEAQLEKSRLLSDRFSAERPKGSFSTLEIQRTEQGDSAMYLCASSPPGRGGETQYFGPGTRLLVL.

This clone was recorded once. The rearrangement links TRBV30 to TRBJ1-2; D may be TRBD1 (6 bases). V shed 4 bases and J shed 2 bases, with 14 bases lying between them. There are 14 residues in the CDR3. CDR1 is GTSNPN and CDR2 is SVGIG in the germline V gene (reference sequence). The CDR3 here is CAWMKNRVNYGYTF. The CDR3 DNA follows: TGTGCCTGGATGAAGAACAGGGTAAACTATGGCTACACCTTC.

CDR3 bases: TGTGCCAGCTCACCACGGGACAGGGGTATTAACGAGCAGTACTTC. It encodes CASSPRDRGINEQYF. V usage is TRBV18 and J usage is TRBJ2-7; 10 nucleotides align to TRBD1. V dropped 1 base and J dropped 5; count of bases not matched to a gene: 5. From germline, CDR1 is KGHSH and CDR2 LQKENI. The CDR3 covers 15 residues.

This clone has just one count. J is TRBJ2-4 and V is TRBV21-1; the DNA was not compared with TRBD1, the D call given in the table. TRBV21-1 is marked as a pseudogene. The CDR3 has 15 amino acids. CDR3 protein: CASSKNRTDKNIQYF. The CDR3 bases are TGTGCCAGCAGCAAAAATAGGACAGACAAAAACATTCAGTACTTC.